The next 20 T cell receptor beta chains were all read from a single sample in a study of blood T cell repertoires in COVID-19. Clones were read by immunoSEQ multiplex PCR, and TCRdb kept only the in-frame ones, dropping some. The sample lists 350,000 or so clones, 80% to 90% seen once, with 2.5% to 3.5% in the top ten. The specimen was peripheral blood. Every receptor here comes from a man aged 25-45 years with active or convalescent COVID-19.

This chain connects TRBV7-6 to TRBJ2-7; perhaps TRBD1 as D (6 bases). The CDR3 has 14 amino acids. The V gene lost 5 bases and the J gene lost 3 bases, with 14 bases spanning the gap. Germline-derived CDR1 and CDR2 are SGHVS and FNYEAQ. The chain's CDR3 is CASSGLRGFYEQYF. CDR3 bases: TGTGCCAGCAGCGGGCTCAGGGGATTCTACGAGCAGTACTTC.

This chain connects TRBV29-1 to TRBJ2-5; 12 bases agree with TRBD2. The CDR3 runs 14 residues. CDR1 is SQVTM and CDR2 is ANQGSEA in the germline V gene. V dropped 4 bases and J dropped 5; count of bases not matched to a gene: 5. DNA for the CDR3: TGCAGCGTTGGGCTAGCGGGGGGGGAGGAGACCCAGTACTTC. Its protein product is CSVGLAGGEETQYF.

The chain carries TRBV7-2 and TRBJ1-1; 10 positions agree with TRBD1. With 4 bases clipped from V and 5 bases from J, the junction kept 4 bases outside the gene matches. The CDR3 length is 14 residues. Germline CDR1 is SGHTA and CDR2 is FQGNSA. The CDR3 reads CASSWGQGYTEAFF. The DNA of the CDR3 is TGTGCCAGCAGCTGGGGACAGGGGTATACTGAAGCTTTCTTT.

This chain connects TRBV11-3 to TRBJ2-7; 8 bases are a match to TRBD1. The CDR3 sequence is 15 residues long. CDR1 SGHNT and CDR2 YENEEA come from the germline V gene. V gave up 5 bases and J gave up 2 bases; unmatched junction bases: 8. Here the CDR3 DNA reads TGTGCCAGCAGCCAGGAAGGGACAGGACCCTACGAGCAGTACTTC. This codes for CASSQEGTGPYEQYF.

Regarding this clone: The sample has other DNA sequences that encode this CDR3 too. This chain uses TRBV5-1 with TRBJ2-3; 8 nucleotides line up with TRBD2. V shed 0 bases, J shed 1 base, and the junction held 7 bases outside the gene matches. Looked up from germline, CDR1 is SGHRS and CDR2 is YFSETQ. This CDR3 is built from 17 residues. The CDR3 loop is CASSLAVAGGGTDTQYF. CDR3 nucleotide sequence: TGCGCCAGCAGCTTGGCCGTGGCGGGAGGAGGCACAGATACGCAGTATTTT.

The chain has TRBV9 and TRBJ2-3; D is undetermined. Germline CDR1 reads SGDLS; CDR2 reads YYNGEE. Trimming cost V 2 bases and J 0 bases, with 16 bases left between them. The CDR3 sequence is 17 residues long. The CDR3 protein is CASSVRSLGSSTDTQYF. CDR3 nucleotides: TGTGCCAGCAGCGTCCGTTCGCTCGGTTCTAGCACAGATACGCAGTATTTT.

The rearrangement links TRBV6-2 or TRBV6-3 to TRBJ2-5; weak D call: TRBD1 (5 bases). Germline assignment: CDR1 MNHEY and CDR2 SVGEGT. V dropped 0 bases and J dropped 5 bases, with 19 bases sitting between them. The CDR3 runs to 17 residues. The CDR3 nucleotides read TGTGCCAGCAGTTACTCAAGGGGTACCCCTGCATCCGAGACCCAGTACTTC. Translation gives CASSYSRGTPASETQYF.

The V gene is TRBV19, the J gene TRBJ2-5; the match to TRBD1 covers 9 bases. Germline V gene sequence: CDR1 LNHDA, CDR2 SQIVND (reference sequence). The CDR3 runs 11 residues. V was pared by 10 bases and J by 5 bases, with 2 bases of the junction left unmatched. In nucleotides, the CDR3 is TGTGCCACCGGACAGGGGGAGACCCAGTACTTC. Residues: CATGQGETQYF.

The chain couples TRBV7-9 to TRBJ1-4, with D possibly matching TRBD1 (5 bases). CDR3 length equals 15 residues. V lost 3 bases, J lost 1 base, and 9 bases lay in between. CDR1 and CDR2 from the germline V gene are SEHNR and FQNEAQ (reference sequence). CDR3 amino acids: CASSFRQITNEKLFF. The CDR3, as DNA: TGTGCCAGCAGCTTCAGACAGATAACTAATGAAAAACTGTTTTTT.

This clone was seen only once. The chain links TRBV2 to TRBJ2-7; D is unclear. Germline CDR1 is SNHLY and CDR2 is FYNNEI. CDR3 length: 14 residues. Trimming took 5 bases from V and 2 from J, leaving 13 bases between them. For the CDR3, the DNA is TGTGCCAGCAGTCGCAAGCTCTCTACCTACGAGCAGTACTTC. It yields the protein CASSRKLSTYEQYF. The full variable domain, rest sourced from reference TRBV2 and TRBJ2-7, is EPEVTQTPSHQVTQMGQEVILRCVPISNHLYFYWYRQILGQKVEFLVSFYNNEISEKSEIFDDQFSVERPDGSNFTLKIRSTKLEDSAMYFCASSRKLSTYEQYFGPGTRLTVT.

The CDR3 DNA reads TGTGCCAGCAGCTTCGGGACAGGTGGAACTCCAACTAATGAAAAACTGTTTTTT. As protein: CASSFGTGGTPTNEKLFF. V gene TRBV7-9 combines with J gene TRBJ1-4; 8 positions match TRBD1. Losses at the gene ends were 3 bases for V and 0 bases for J; bases not matched to a gene: 9. The CDR3 runs to 18 residues. CDR1 and CDR2 (germline): SEHNR, FQNEAQ (reference sequence).

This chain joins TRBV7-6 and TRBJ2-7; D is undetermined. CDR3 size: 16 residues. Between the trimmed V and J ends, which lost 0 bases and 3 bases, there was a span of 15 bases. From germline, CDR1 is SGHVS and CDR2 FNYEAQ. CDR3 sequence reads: CASSLANQETIYEQYF. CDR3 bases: TGTGCCAGCAGCTTAGCGAACCAGGAAACAATCTACGAGCAGTACTTC.

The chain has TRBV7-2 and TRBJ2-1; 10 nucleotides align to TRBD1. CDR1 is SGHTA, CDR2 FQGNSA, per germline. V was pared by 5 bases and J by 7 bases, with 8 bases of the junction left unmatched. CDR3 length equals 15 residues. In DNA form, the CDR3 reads TGTGCCAGCAGCCTGGCCTGGACAGGGGGGAATGAGCAGTTCTTC. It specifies CASSLAWTGGNEQFF.

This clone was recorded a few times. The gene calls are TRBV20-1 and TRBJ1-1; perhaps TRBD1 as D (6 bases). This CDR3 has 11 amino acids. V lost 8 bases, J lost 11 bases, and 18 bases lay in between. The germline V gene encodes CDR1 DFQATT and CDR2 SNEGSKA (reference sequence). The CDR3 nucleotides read TGCAGTACCGGCAGGGGAGTTAAGGCTTTCTTT. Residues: CSTGRGVKAFF.

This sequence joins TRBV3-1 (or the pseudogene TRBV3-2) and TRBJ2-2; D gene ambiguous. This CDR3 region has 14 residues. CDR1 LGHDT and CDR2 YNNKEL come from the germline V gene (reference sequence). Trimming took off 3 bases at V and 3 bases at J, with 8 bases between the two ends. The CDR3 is CASSHVSYTGELFF. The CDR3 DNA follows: TGTGCCAGCAGCCATGTTTCGTACACCGGGGAGCTGTTTTTT.

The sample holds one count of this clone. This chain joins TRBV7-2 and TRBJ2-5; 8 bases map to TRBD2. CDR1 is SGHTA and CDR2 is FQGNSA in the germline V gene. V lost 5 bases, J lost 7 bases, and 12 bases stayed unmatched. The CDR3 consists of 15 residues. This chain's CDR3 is CASSARAAGVRTQYF. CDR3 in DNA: TGTGCCAGCAGCGCGCGGGCAGCGGGAGTACGGACCCAGTACTTC.

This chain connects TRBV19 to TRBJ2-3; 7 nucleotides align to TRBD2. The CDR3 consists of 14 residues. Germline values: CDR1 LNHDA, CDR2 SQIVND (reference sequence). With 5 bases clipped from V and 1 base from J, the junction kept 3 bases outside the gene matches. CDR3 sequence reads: CASSVTSGTDTQYF. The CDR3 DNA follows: TGTGCCAGTAGTGTTACTAGCGGCACAGATACGCAGTATTTT. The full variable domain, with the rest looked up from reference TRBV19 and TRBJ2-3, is DGGITQSPKYLFRKEGQNVTLSCEQNLNHDAMYWYRQDPGQGLRLIYYSQIVNDFQKGDIAEGYSVSREKKESFPLTVTSAQKNPTAFYLCASSVTSGTDTQYFGPGTRLTVL.

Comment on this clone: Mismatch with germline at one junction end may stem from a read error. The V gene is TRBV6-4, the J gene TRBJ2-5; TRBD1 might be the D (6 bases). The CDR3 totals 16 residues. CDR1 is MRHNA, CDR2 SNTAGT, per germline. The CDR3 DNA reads TGTGCCAGCAGGGACTCGTGCAGGGGTTATCAAGAGACCCAGTACTTC. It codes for CASRDSCRGYQETQYF.

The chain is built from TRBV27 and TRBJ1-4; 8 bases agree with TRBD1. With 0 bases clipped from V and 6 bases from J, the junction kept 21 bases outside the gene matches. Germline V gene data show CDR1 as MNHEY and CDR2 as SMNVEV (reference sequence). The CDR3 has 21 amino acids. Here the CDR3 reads CASSLSGEQGVSLDPYEKLFF. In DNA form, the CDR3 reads TGTGCCAGCAGTTTATCGGGGGAACAGGGGGTTTCCCTCGACCCTTATGAAAAACTGTTTTTT.

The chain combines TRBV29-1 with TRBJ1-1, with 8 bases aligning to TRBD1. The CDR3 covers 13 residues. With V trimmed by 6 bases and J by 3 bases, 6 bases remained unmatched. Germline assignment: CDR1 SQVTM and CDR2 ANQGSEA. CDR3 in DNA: TGCAGCGTCCACGAGACAGGGGACACTGAAGCTTTCTTT. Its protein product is CSVHETGDTEAFF.